The source of this T cell receptor (beta chain) is a study of vaccination effects on CD4 cells after COVID-19. About the study: ViraFEST expansion of antigen-specific CD4+ T cells with viral peptide pools preceded sequencing.

Sequencing used immunoSEQ multiplex PCR; TCRdb keeps in-frame clones, though not all of them. The data show about 39,000 clones, more than 75% seen once. The V and J ends lost 8 bases and 8 bases, in that order; junction bases with no gene match: 15. The CDR3 totals 15 residues. Germline lookup yields CDR1 MNHEY and CDR2 SVGAGI. Cells that had been cultured for 10 days were the source of isolated CD4+ T cells. A half-medium replacement with IL-2 medium was carried out on days 3 and 7. Study outcomes and limitations: Clones from infection and from vaccination both contracted markedly late after vaccination. Few convalescent patients were included, and no early post-infection timepoints were sampled.

With regard to this clone: The antigen is unknown.

The sequences come from CD4+ T cells from PBMCs cultured without peptide, collected before COVID-19 vaccination. The sequence was obtained from a human donor who received a COVID-19 vaccine. The rearrangement uses TRBV6-5 and TRBJ1-2, with 9 bases that match TRBD1. CDR3 protein: CASVQGATSLFGYTF. The CDR3, as DNA: TGTGCCAGCGTACAGGGGGCCACGTCCCTGTTCGGCTACACCTTC.